Sequencing of this T cell receptor beta chain was carried out in a study of T-cell memory formation after mild COVID-19. Study-wide results and caveats: Shrinking CD4+ clones were chiefly CM and EM; CD8+ ones were chiefly EMRA. Several responding clones turned up in pre-infection memory, indicating that cross-reactive memory may have taken part. Second-wave clones with a day 37 peak had unconfirmed SARS-CoV-2 specificity.

TCRalpha and TCRbeta libraries used 5'RACE with constant-segment primers and UMIs. TCRdb independently ran MiXCR on the 5' RACE reads; one entry per CDR3 protein. The table includes 450,000 or so distinct CDR3 sequences, roughly 25% detected once. About this clonotype: Its antigen is not identified.

Germline trimming cut 7 bases from V and 3 bases from J; bases unmatched to any gene: 10. The CDR3 spans 15 residues. The rearrangement uses TRBV12-3 or TRBV12-4 and TRBJ2-3; 7 nucleotides match TRBD2. Material for sequencing was PBMCs or a T cell subset sorted from them (not recorded which). The clonotype comes from an adult woman who had mild COVID-19 (a few samples of this study predate the infection). Cell type and time point are not known. The DNA for the CDR3 is TGTGCCAGCACCATGGAGGGCGGGAGAACAGATACGCAGTATTTT. Encoded protein: CASTMEGGRTDTQYF.